The following is a T cell receptor (beta chain) sequence with its context. This sample stems from a study of T cell changes during pregnancy in multiple sclerosis. The CDR3 length is 14 residues. Trimming removed 4 bases from V and 3 bases from J; junction bases left unmatched: 3. The germline gives CDR1 SQVTM, CDR2 ANQGSEA. Assay used: immunoSEQ multiplex PCR; TCRdb lists only in-frame clones, some missing. The sample holds 73,000 or so clones, roughly 88% seen once. The chain links TRBV29-1 to TRBJ2-3; TRBD1 agrees at 11 bases. Sequencing used peripheral blood, obtained after pregnancy. The sequence was obtained from a female donor in good health, enrolled as a control in a pregnancy study. This CDR3 reads CSVGGQGATDTQYF. The CDR3 bases are TGCAGCGTTGGCGGACAGGGGGCAACAGATACGCAGTATTTT.